These 20 T cell receptor beta chains came from one sample sequenced in a study of regulatory T cells in long-lasting Graves disease. The authors built TCR beta libraries using iRepertoire HTBI primers and Arm-PCR of CDR3 regions. TCRdb re-analysed the multiplex PCR reads in MiXCR, keeping a single row per CDR3 protein. The sample contains roughly 400,000 distinct CDR3 sequences, around 21% of which appear only once. The sample's time point: persistent/refractory GD, antithyroid drugs over 5 years with positive TRAb. Following extraction of RNA from PBMCs, that RNA was used to make the TCR library. Sequencing used peripheral blood mononuclear cells (PBMCs), obtained when the disease was refractory, from a patient treated with antithyroid drugs. These receptors all come from a female donor with Graves disease.

This clonotype was found a few times. The genes are TRBV7-9 and TRBJ2-7; 8 positions agree with TRBD2. The CDR3 extends over 14 amino acids. V dropped 5 bases and J dropped 3; count of bases not matched to a gene: 6. Germline CDR1 is SEHNR and CDR2 is FQNEAQ (reference sequence). CDR3 nucleotides: TGTGCCAGCAGCCTTAGCGGGGCTTACTACGAGCAGTACTTC. Translating it yields CASSLSGAYYEQYF.

This clonotype has ten or more counts. The chain is built from TRBV30 and TRBJ1-1; D is perhaps TRBD1 (5 bases). The CDR3 is 12 amino acids. Trimming left V 5 bases short and J 1 base short, with 8 bases between. Germline V lookup: CDR1 GTSNPN, CDR2 SVGIG (reference sequence). The CDR3 loop reads CAWQQGNTEAFF. For the CDR3, the DNA is TGTGCCTGGCAGCAGGGGAACACTGAAGCTTTCTTT. Complete variable domain (other parts from reference TRBV30 and TRBJ1-1): SQTIHQWPATLVQPVGSPLSLECTVEGTSNPNLYWYRQAAGRGLQLLFYSVGIGQISSEVPQNLSASRPQDRQFILSSKKLLLSDSGFYLCAWQQGNTEAFFGQGTRLTVV.

This clonotype has ten or more counts. The V gene is TRBV28, the J gene TRBJ1-2; 9 bases fit TRBD1. Germline V gives CDR1 MDHEN, CDR2 SYDVKM. CDR3 length equals 13 residues. V was clipped by 6 bases and J by 6 bases; unmatched bases: 5. In DNA, the CDR3 is TGTGCCAGCAGCCGAGGACAGGGGAATGGCTACACCTTC. Translated, it gives CASSRGQGNGYTF.

This clonotype was seen many times. The J gene is TRBJ1-2, the V gene TRBV27; D not resolved. Trimming took 3 bases from V and 6 from J, leaving 11 bases between them. The germline V gene encodes CDR1 MNHEY and CDR2 SMNVEV (reference sequence). The CDR3 sequence is 13 residues long. In DNA, the CDR3 is TGTGCCAGCAGTTTCGGGGTTTCCCATGGCTACACCTTC. Protein: CASSFGVSHGYTF.

This clonotype came up many times. The V and J genes are TRBV7-2 and TRBJ2-5, with D perhaps being TRBD1 or TRBD2 (6 bases each). Per germline, CDR1 SGHTA and CDR2 FQGNSA. CDR3 size: 15 residues. The V and J ends lost 7 bases and 4 bases respectively, with 19 bases between them. This chain's CDR3 is CASKKGGAQSETQYF. In DNA, the CDR3 is TGTGCCAGCAAAAAGGGGGGAGCACAATCAGAGACCCAGTACTTC.

The sample holds many counts of this clonotype. The chain uses TRBV28 and TRBJ2-5; the D gene is possibly TRBD2 (5 bases). With 1 base removed from V and 2 bases from J, the gap between germline ends came to 11 bases. This CDR3 has 15 residues. CDR1 is MDHEN and CDR2 is SYDVKM in the germline V gene. The CDR3 DNA sequence: TGTGCCAGCAGTTTATACGCCGGGGTACAAGAGACCCAGTACTTC. Its translation: CASSLYAGVQETQYF.

This clonotype was counted ten times or more. The chain employs TRBV20-1 and TRBJ2-7; 7 bases fit TRBD1. V was pared by 3 bases and J by 0 bases, with 8 bases of the junction left unmatched. The germline gives CDR1 DFQATT, CDR2 SNEGSKA (reference sequence). This CDR3 has 15 amino acids. CDR3 bases: TGCAGTGCTAGGACAGGGACACTCAGCTCCTACGAGCAGTACTTC. Amino acids: CSARTGTLSSYEQYF.

The V and J genes are TRBV18 and TRBJ1-2; no definite D call. CDR3 length: 15 amino acids. Trimming left V 3 bases short and J 4 bases short, with 15 bases between. Germline assignment: CDR1 KGHSH and CDR2 LQKENI. The CDR3 DNA reads TGTGCCAGCTCACCTCCCACGTCGGTATTCTATGGCTACACCTTC. Amino acids: CASSPPTSVFYGYTF.

This clonotype was detected many times. The V and J genes are TRBV12-3 or TRBV12-4 and TRBJ2-2; D unresolved. The length of the CDR3 is 15 residues. Trimming removed 5 bases at V and 7 bases at J, with 17 bases between. CDR3 nucleotide sequence: TGTGCCAGCAGTCCTTCCCTTAAGTCGTTCGGGGAGCTGTTTTTT. It translates to CASSPSLKSFGELFF.

This clonotype was seen many times. Germline and junction disagree at one end, which may indicate a read error. The V and J genes are TRBV7-7 and TRBJ2-5, with no clear D. Germline V gives CDR1 SSHAT, CDR2 FNYEAQ (reference sequence). The CDR3 is 15 residues long. Here the CDR3 DNA reads TGTGCTAGCAGCCACAAAGACGGGTATCAAGAGACCCAGTACTTC. Its translation is CASSHKDGYQETQYF.

This clonotype was seen ten or more times. The CDR3 bases are TGTGCCAGCGGAAATAGGGGGAACACTGAAGCTTTCTTT. This encodes CASGNRGNTEAFF. This chain links TRBV11-2 with TRBJ1-1; D possibly corresponds to TRBD1 (5 bases). The CDR3 extends over 13 amino acids. Per the germline V gene, CDR1 is SGHAT and CDR2 is FQNNGV. The V end lost 8 bases, the J end lost 1 base, and 11 bases lay between the germline ends.

The chain carries TRBV12-3 or TRBV12-4 and TRBJ1-5; D ambiguous. This CDR3 spans 14 amino acids. The V and J ends lost 2 bases and 5 bases respectively, with 10 bases between them. CDR3 protein: CASSLKGWDQPQHF. In DNA, the CDR3 is TGTGCCAGCAGTTTAAAGGGATGGGATCAGCCCCAGCATTTT.

This clonotype was counted between two and nine times. The chain has TRBV29-1 and TRBJ1-4, with TRBD1 identical over 9 bases. This CDR3 region has 13 residues. Germline V gene data show CDR1 as SQVTM and CDR2 as ANQGSEA. The trim removed 7 bases at V and 7 bases at J, leaving 7 bases unmatched. In DNA, the CDR3 is TGCAGCGCAAAACAGGGGGCCGTTGAAAAACTGTTTTTT. This encodes CSAKQGAVEKLFF. Using reference TRBV29-1 and TRBJ1-4 for the parts outside the CDR3, the full variable domain is SAVISQKPSRDICQRGTSLTIQCQVDSQVTMMFWYRQQPGQSLTLIATANQGSEATYESGFVIDKFPISRPNLTFSTLTVSNMSPEDSSIYLCSAKQGAVEKLFFGSGTQLSVL.

Ten or more counts support this clonotype. The CDR3 sequence: CASSELQGVHEQYF. CDR3 in DNA: TGTGCCAGCAGTGAATTACAGGGTGTCCACGAGCAGTACTTC. The chain joins TRBV2 to TRBJ2-7; weak D call: TRBD1 (6 bases). Germline V gives CDR1 SNHLY, CDR2 FYNNEI. V lost 2 bases to trimming and J lost 5 bases, with 13 bases between them. The CDR3 consists of 14 residues.

The chain couples TRBV28 to TRBJ1-1, with D tentatively TRBD1 (5 bases). The CDR3 contains 13 residues. Trimming took off 3 bases at V and 4 bases at J, with 9 bases between the two ends. CDR1 MDHEN and CDR2 SYDVKM come from the germline V gene. The CDR3 loop reads CASSFGDGTEAFF. The CDR3 DNA is TGTGCCAGCAGTTTCGGGGACGGCACTGAAGCTTTCTTT.

Only a few counts were recorded for this clonotype. CDR3 DNA: TGTGCCACCAGCAGAGCCTGGGACAGGGGCCAAGAGACCCAGTACTTC. It encodes CATSRAWDRGQETQYF. The V and J genes are TRBV15 and TRBJ2-5; 10 bases are shared with TRBD1. CDR1 is LNHNV and CDR2 is YYDKDF in the germline V gene (reference sequence). With 1 base clipped from V and 1 base from J, the junction kept 3 bases outside the gene matches. CDR3 length: 16 amino acids.

This clonotype was picked up a small number of times. This chain connects TRBV19 to TRBJ1-5; possibly TRBD1 for D (5 bases). The CDR3 runs 16 residues. Germline assignment: CDR1 LNHDA and CDR2 SQIVND (reference sequence). V shed 1 base and J shed 2 bases, with 12 bases lying between them. The CDR3 coding sequence is TGTGCCAGTAGTATAGGGCCCACGGGGGGCAATCAGCCCCAGCATTTT. Protein sequence: CASSIGPTGGNQPQHF.

In its sample, this clonotype was seen a few times. V usage is TRBV7-9 and J usage is TRBJ2-7; D is uncertain. The V end lost 5 bases, the J end lost 3 bases, and 17 bases lay between the germline ends. Germline CDR1 SEHNR, CDR2 FQNEAQ (reference sequence). There are 15 residues in the CDR3. CDR3 protein: CASSGMATLSYEQYF. The CDR3 region has the DNA TGTGCCAGCAGCGGCATGGCAACGTTAAGCTACGAGCAGTACTTC.

This clonotype was found many times. The chain recombines TRBV2 with TRBJ1-4; tentatively, D is TRBD1 (6 bases). CDR3 length: 14 amino acids. V lost 7 bases to trimming and J lost 2 bases, with 11 bases between them. Germline V gene sequence: CDR1 SNHLY, CDR2 FYNNEI. CDR3 protein: CASKGGGTNEKLFF. The CDR3, as DNA: TGTGCCAGCAAAGGGGGAGGGACTAATGAAAAACTGTTTTTT.

This clonotype was seen just once. The V gene is TRBV29-1, the J gene TRBJ1-2; 9 positions match TRBD1. J was trimmed by 5 bases and V by 8 bases; bases with no gene match: 15. The germline V gene has CDR1 SQVTM and CDR2 ANQGSEA. This CDR3 has 15 residues. As DNA, the CDR3 is TGCAGCACAAAGACCGGGACAGGGCAGCCGTATGGCTACACCTTC. This sequence encodes CSTKTGTGQPYGYTF.